This T cell receptor beta chain was documented in a study of T cell responses to AZD1222 COVID-19 vaccine. To note about this clone: Its specificity is not known.

Produced via immunoSEQ multiplex PCR; TCRdb's table is partial and in-frame only. The sample has about 120,000 clones, 87% seen once. The CDR3 totals 18 residues. Trimming at V came to 3 bases and at J to 0 bases, leaving 8 bases not matched to a gene. Per germline, CDR1 SGHVS and CDR2 FQNEAQ. Second doses were pooled across both intervals (about 4 or about 12 weeks). Study observations and caveats: Spike-specific TCR breadth rose after two AZD1222 doses, and depth rose as well. Clonal diversity was possibly underestimated, and the donors were mostly white British, with more females. Reportedly, nearly half the spike-specific TCRs target unmutated variant regions.

The origin of this receptor is an adult who received the AZD1222 COVID-19 vaccine. This specimen was peripheral blood, taken 28 days after the second AZD1222 dose. The V call is TRBV7-8, the J call TRBJ2-1; the match to TRBD2 covers 10 bases. The chain's CDR3 is CASSFPLAGFSSYNEQFF. In DNA, the CDR3 is TGTGCCAGCAGCTTCCCACTAGCGGGGTTTAGCTCCTACAATGAGCAGTTCTTC.